The 27 T cell receptor beta chains in this list originate from one sample, sequenced in a study of blood T cell repertoires in COVID-19. Assay used: immunoSEQ multiplex PCR; TCRdb lists only in-frame clones, some missing. The sample has approximately 130,000 clones, around three quarters seen once; the top ten hold approximately 2%. Sequenced: peripheral blood. All receptors derive from a woman between 70 and 85 years old with acute or convalescent COVID-19.

This clone came up once. The rearrangement links TRBV7-9 to TRBJ1-1; 9 nucleotides match TRBD1. Trimming took 3 bases from V and 5 from J; bases not matched to a gene: 1. Germline V gene data show CDR1 as SEHNR and CDR2 as FQNEAQ (reference sequence). There are 13 residues in the CDR3. For the CDR3, the DNA is TGTGCCAGCAGCTTGGGGACAGGGACTGAAGCTTTCTTT. Protein sequence: CASSLGTGTEAFF.

This clone was detected only a few times. The J gene is TRBJ2-5, the V gene TRBV6-5; TRBD1 matches at 7 bases. V lost 5 bases and J lost 4; bases outside the gene matches: 4. This CDR3 is built from 13 residues. CDR1 and CDR2 (germline): MNHEY, SVGAGI. The CDR3 nucleotides read TGTGCCAGCAGTCCGGGACAGTTAGAGACCCAGTACTTC. It yields the protein CASSPGQLETQYF.

Comments on this clone: Germline is not matched at one junction end, which may reflect a read error. The chain recombines TRBV9 with TRBJ2-2; D may be TRBD2 (6 bases). Germline V lookup: CDR1 SGDLS, CDR2 YYNGEE. The CDR3 is 16 residues long. CDR3 nucleotide sequence: TGTGCCAGCAGCGTAGGAACTAGCTGGAACACCGGGGAGCCGTTTTTT. Translation: CASSVGTSWNTGEPFF.

The chain carries TRBV28 and TRBJ2-7; the D is unclear. The length of the CDR3 is 14 residues. V lost 3 bases and J lost 0, with 9 bases in between. Germline CDR1 MDHEN, CDR2 SYDVKM. For the CDR3, the DNA is TGTGCCAGCAGTTTGACTCCGAGCTCCTACGAGCAGTACTTC. This translates into CASSLTPSSYEQYF.

This clone occurred many times. The chain is built from TRBV30 and TRBJ1-5; D uncertain. The V end was cut by 0 bases, the J end by 3 bases, with 6 bases between. Germline lookup yields CDR1 GTSNPN and CDR2 SVGIG (reference sequence). The CDR3 totals 13 residues. The CDR3 here is CAWSVSYNQPQHF. Written as DNA, the CDR3 is TGTGCCTGGAGTGTATCCTACAATCAGCCCCAGCATTTT.

The chain has TRBV6-6 and TRBJ2-1; D is ambiguous. The CDR3 covers 11 residues. In germline, CDR1 is MNHNY, CDR2 SVGAGI (reference sequence). Trimming shortened V by 5 bases and J by 8 bases, and 7 bases separated the two germline ends. CDR3 sequence reads: CASSILDEQFF. DNA of the CDR3: TGTGCCAGCAGTATACTCGATGAGCAGTTCTTC.

The chain is built from TRBV9 and TRBJ1-3; D gene ambiguous. CDR3 length equals 14 residues. The germline CDR1 and CDR2 sequences are SGDLS and YYNGEE. Trimming left V 3 bases short and J 0 bases short, with 7 bases between. CDR3 sequence (DNA): TGTGCCAGCAGCGGGCGGAGCTCTGGAAACACCATATATTTT. Encoded protein: CASSGRSSGNTIYF.

The V call is TRBV2, the J call TRBJ1-5; maybe TRBD1 (5 bases). The CDR3 loop spans 15 amino acids. The V end lost 7 bases, the J end lost 6 bases, and 19 bases lay between the germline ends. Germline lookup yields CDR1 SNHLY and CDR2 FYNNEI. CDR3: CASNRGGASSQPQHF. The CDR3 DNA reads TGTGCCAGCAACCGCGGCGGGGCTAGTAGTCAGCCCCAGCATTTT.

In this sample, this clone turned up a few times. The V gene is TRBV6-5, the J gene TRBJ2-7; 8 bases are shared with TRBD1. The CDR3 is made up of 13 amino acids. From germline, CDR1 is MNHEY and CDR2 SVGAGI. V was pared by 6 bases and J by 4 bases, with 5 bases of the junction left unmatched. CDR3 sequence reads: CASSKTGAYEQYF. The CDR3 DNA sequence: TGTGCCAGCAGCAAGACAGGGGCTTACGAGCAGTACTTC.

CDR3 nucleotides: TGCAGCGTTGATTCAGGGTTCGGAAACACCATATATTTT. Its protein is CSVDSGFGNTIYF. The chain has TRBV29-1 and TRBJ1-3; perhaps TRBD1 as D (5 bases). The CDR3 spans 13 residues. Trimming shortened V by 3 bases and J by 4 bases, and 10 bases separated the two germline ends. The germline gives CDR1 SQVTM, CDR2 ANQGSEA.

The chain has TRBV24-1 and TRBJ2-4, with 14 bases lining up with TRBD2. V trimming: 6 bases; J trimming: 3 bases; junction bases outside the gene matches: 9. CDR1 and CDR2 from the germline V gene are KGHDR and SFDVKD. This CDR3 has 18 amino acids. CDR3 sequence: CATSPGTSGRSVKNIQYF. The CDR3 DNA sequence: TGTGCCACCAGTCCTGGGACTAGCGGGAGATCGGTCAAAAACATTCAGTACTTC.

The chain couples TRBV7-8 to TRBJ2-1, with TRBD1 identical over 10 bases. The ends lost 3 bases at V and 8 bases at J; junction bases unmatched: 4. Germline lookup yields CDR1 SGHVS and CDR2 FQNEAQ. The CDR3 extends over 14 amino acids. The chain's CDR3 is CASSLGDRGDEQFF. The DNA of the CDR3 is TGTGCCAGCAGCTTGGGGGACAGGGGCGATGAGCAGTTCTTC.

The rearrangement uses TRBV19 and TRBJ1-1, with D unclear. CDR3 length: 15 residues. The V end was cut by 5 bases, the J end by 0 bases, with 13 bases between. The germline CDR1 and CDR2 sequences are LNHDA and SQIVND (reference sequence). CDR3 nucleotide sequence: TGTGCCAGTAGTCCGTCCCTAACGATGAACACTGAAGCTTTCTTT. Encoded protein: CASSPSLTMNTEAFF.

In this sample, this clone turned up a few times. The J gene is TRBJ1-1, the V gene TRBV19; D uncertain. The length of the CDR3 is 13 residues. V gave up 5 bases and J gave up 0 bases, with 7 bases separating them. Per germline, CDR1 LNHDA and CDR2 SQIVND (reference sequence). CDR3 in amino acids: CASSAAVNTEAFF. The DNA for the CDR3 is TGTGCCAGTAGTGCTGCAGTGAACACTGAAGCTTTCTTT.

This sequence joins TRBV13 and TRBJ2-1; D might be TRBD2 (6 bases). CDR3 length: 13 residues. Germline V CDR1 and CDR2: PRHDT, FYEKMQ (reference sequence). V was clipped by 5 bases and J by 7 bases, with 12 bases between them. As DNA, the CDR3 is TGTGCCAGCAGCCCCCGGGCGGGGAATGAGCAGTTCTTC. Translated, it gives CASSPRAGNEQFF.

This chain links TRBV3-1 (or the pseudogene TRBV3-2) with TRBJ2-7; TRBD2 matches 10 bases. CDR3 length: 17 amino acids. Trimming at V came to 4 bases and at J to 3 bases, leaving 12 bases not matched to a gene. CDR1 is LGHDT and CDR2 is YNNKEL in the germline V gene (reference sequence). The CDR3 protein is CASSPQRAGGRFYEQYF. CDR3 sequence (DNA): TGTGCCAGCAGCCCACAACGAGCGGGAGGGAGATTCTACGAGCAGTACTTC.

This chain links TRBV19 with TRBJ1-3; D not resolved. The germline gives CDR1 LNHDA, CDR2 SQIVND (reference sequence). The CDR3 runs 12 residues. With 11 bases removed from V and 2 bases from J, the gap between germline ends came to 10 bases. CDR3 in amino acids: CAVGGPGNTIYF. The CDR3, as DNA: TGTGCCGTAGGCGGGCCTGGAAACACCATATATTTT. The full variable domain, its missing parts supplied by reference TRBV19 and TRBJ1-3, is DGGITQSPKYLFRKEGQNVTLSCEQNLNHDAMYWYRQDPGQGLRLIYYSQIVNDFQKGDIAEGYSVSREKKESFPLTVTSAQKNPTAFYLCAVGGPGNTIYFGEGSWLTVV.

This clone was seen a few times. The chain employs TRBV5-1 and TRBJ2-5; 10 nucleotides align to TRBD2. CDR3 length: 15 amino acids. Germline V lookup: CDR1 SGHRS, CDR2 YFSETQ. V was clipped by 3 bases and J by 5 bases; unmatched bases: 7. The CDR3 spells CASSSSSGRGETQYF. The CDR3 nucleotides read TGCGCCAGCAGCTCCTCTAGCGGGAGAGGGGAGACCCAGTACTTC.

The chain carries TRBV10-3 and TRBJ1-2; possibly TRBD1 for D (5 bases). Germline V gene sequence: CDR1 ENHRY, CDR2 SYGVKD. The CDR3 spans 13 residues. With 4 bases removed from V and 3 bases from J, the gap between germline ends came to 9 bases. The CDR3 protein is CAISVRGDYGYTF. The CDR3, as DNA: TGTGCCATCAGTGTGCGGGGGGACTATGGCTACACCTTC.

This chain connects TRBV7-8 to TRBJ2-1; possible D gene TRBD2, 5 bases. The V gene's germline CDR1 is SGHVS and CDR2 FQNEAQ. Trimming removed 5 bases from V and 5 bases from J, with 13 bases in between. The CDR3 is made up of 14 amino acids. CDR3 loop: CASSRKRTDNEQFF. CDR3 nucleotide sequence: TGTGCCAGCAGCCGGAAGAGGACTGACAATGAGCAGTTCTTC. Complete variable domain (other parts from reference TRBV7-8 and TRBJ2-1): GAGVSQSPRYKVAKRGQDVALRCDPISGHVSLFWYQQALGQGPEFLTYFQNEAQLDKSGLPSDRFFAERPEGSVSTLKIQRTQQEDSAVYLCASSRKRTDNEQFFGPGTRLTVL.

V is TRBV9 and J is TRBJ1-3; TRBD1 matches 8 bases. CDR3 length equals 15 residues. The trim removed 4 bases at V and 3 bases at J, leaving 6 bases unmatched. CDR1 SGDLS and CDR2 YYNGEE come from the germline V gene. The CDR3 spells CASSSTGGFGNTIYF. DNA of the CDR3: TGTGCCAGCAGCAGTACAGGGGGTTTTGGAAACACCATATATTTT.

This clone has only one observation. The chain combines TRBV5-5 with TRBJ1-1; 8 bases map to TRBD1. Trimming at V came to 5 bases and at J to 4 bases, leaving 7 bases not matched to a gene. Per germline, CDR1 SGHKS and CDR2 YYEKEE (reference sequence). This CDR3 has 14 residues. CDR3 protein: CASRIQGDGTEAFF. In DNA form, the CDR3 reads TGTGCCAGCAGGATACAGGGGGATGGCACTGAAGCTTTCTTT.

This chain connects TRBV6-1 to TRBJ2-7, with D hard to call. Trimming left V 2 bases short and J 6 bases short, with 17 bases between. The CDR3 sequence is 15 residues long. Germline loops: CDR1 MNHNS, CDR2 SASEGT. CDR3 bases: TGTGCCAGCAGTGAATTTGCAGGCCAGAGTTTCGAGCAGTACTTC. As protein: CASSEFAGQSFEQYF.

The chain joins TRBV14 to TRBJ1-1, with TRBD1 matching 8 bases. V trimming: 3 bases; J trimming: 3 bases; junction bases outside the gene matches: 9. The CDR3 length is 16 residues. The germline V gene has CDR1 SGHDN and CDR2 FVKESK. CDR3 DNA sequence: TGTGCCAGCAGCCAGTTGACAGGGGTATTGGACACTGAAGCTTTCTTT. Translation: CASSQLTGVLDTEAFF. Full variable domain (rest looked up from reference TRBV14 and TRBJ1-1): EAGVTQFPSHSVIEKGQTVTLRCDPISGHDNLYWYRRVMGKEIKFLLHFVKESKQDESGMPNNRFLAERTGGTYSTLKVQPAELEDSGVYFCASSQLTGVLDTEAFFGQGTRLTVV.

The chain employs TRBV9 and TRBJ2-7, with 7 bases identical to TRBD1. With V trimmed by 2 bases and J by 5 bases, 7 bases remained unmatched. CDR1 is SGDLS and CDR2 is YYNGEE in the germline V gene. The CDR3 is 14 residues long. In DNA form, the CDR3 reads TGTGCCAGCAGCGTTACACCAGACAGGGACGAGCAGTACTTC. It specifies CASSVTPDRDEQYF.

The CDR3 is CASSLGLAVNEQFF. The CDR3 DNA sequence: TGTGCCAGCAGCCTGGGACTAGCGGTAAATGAGCAGTTCTTC. The chain carries TRBV7-2 and TRBJ2-1; 11 bases are a match to TRBD2. From germline, CDR1 is SGHTA and CDR2 FQGNSA. The CDR3 runs 14 residues. V shed 5 bases, J shed 7 bases, and the junction held 4 bases outside the gene matches.

This clone has a single count. V is TRBV5-1 and J is TRBJ2-7; 9 bases map to TRBD1. This CDR3 has 13 amino acids. CDR1 is SGHRS and CDR2 is YFSETQ in the germline V gene. The junction had 1 base not matched to a gene; V was cut back by 4 bases and J by 2 bases. CDR3 sequence: CASSGTGTYEQYF. The CDR3 DNA sequence: TGCGCCAGCAGCGGGACAGGGACCTACGAGCAGTACTTC. Complete variable domain (other parts from reference TRBV5-1 and TRBJ2-7): KAGVTQTPRYLIKTRGQQVTLSCSPISGHRSVSWYQQTPGQGLQFLFEYFSETQRNKGNFPGRFSGRQFSNSRSEMNVSTLELGDSALYLCASSGTGTYEQYFGPGTRLTVT.